This TCR beta chain was observed in a study of control samples from healthy donors and cancer patients (TCRdb year 2020). Per the germline V gene, SGHDN is the CDR1 and FVKESK is the CDR2. V is cut by 4 bases and J by 7 bases, and the space between the germline ends is 17 bases. Reading from cysteine to phenylalanine, the CDR3 counts 14 amino acids. Only the CDR3 DNA is retained, 42 bases long and in frame from the first base. About this clone: Its target antigen remains unknown. No qualities accompany the bases; no much larger clone lies one base away.

To prepare the library, the immunoSEQ multiplex PCR assay was applied. Imported from immuneACCESS, the table was reduced by TCRdb to in-frame sequences with V and J called. These copies leave out some clones; in studies compared against another copy, an unresolved V gene accounts for under half, and the cause of the remainder is not known. In this sample the table shows about 160,000 clones, 94% of which occur a single time. In total, the top ten clones hold over 6.5% of the sample. The chain couples TRBV14 to TRBJ2-7, and the D gene may be TRBD1, 6 bases matching. Source material: blood. The sequence derives from a woman aged 40-49 years in good health. Here the CDR3 is given as CASSPGLGAREQYF. The bases read TGTGCCAGCAGCCCCGGCTTGGGGGCCCGAGAGCAGTACTTC.